These 32 T cell receptor beta chains came from one sample sequenced in a study of blood T cell repertoires in COVID-19 (dated by TCRdb to the early 2020s). The method behind the library was the immunoSEQ multiplex PCR assay. TCRdb's version of the immuneACCESS table is confined to in-frame rearrangements and falls short of the full clone set. An unresolved V gene accounts for under half of the shortfall where checked; the remainder is of unknown origin. The sample data list 200,000 to 300,000 clones, and 91% of these were observed just once. Clones ranked in the top ten supply under 3% of the sample. The source material was peripheral blood. Receptor source: a person aged 18-30 years with COVID-19, enrolled during active disease.

The chain has TRBV28 and TRBJ1-4; the match to TRBD1 covers 7 bases. The CDR3 totals 16 residues. Germline CDR1 reads MDHEN; CDR2 reads SYDVKM. V shed 5 bases, J shed 0 bases, and the junction held 6 bases outside the gene matches. The CDR3 coding sequence is TGTGCCAGCAGTCCTGGGACAGCGGCAACTAATGAAAAACTGTTTTTT. It is translated as CASSPGTAATNEKLFF.

The chain combines TRBV6-2 or TRBV6-3 with TRBJ2-2; 10 nucleotides align to TRBD2. The V gene's germline CDR1 is MNHEY and CDR2 SVGEGT. Losses at the gene ends were 6 bases for V and 1 base for J; bases not matched to a gene: 5. This CDR3 has 16 residues. CDR3 DNA: TGTGCCAGCAGCATCCGACTAGCGGGGAACACCGGGGAGCTGTTTTTT. This translates into CASSIRLAGNTGELFF.

V gene TRBV15 combines with J gene TRBJ1-4, with D possibly matching TRBD1 (5 bases). Germline V gene data show CDR1 as LNHNV and CDR2 as YYDKDF (reference sequence). CDR3 length equals 16 residues. Trimming cost V 1 base and J 2 bases, with 11 bases left between them. The DNA of the CDR3 is TGTGCCACCAGCAGAGGCCGGGGGAGCACTAATGAAAAACTGTTTTTT. Translating it yields CATSRGRGSTNEKLFF.

This chain's CDR3 is CASSPRTGGIRETQYF. CDR3 in DNA: TGTGCCAGCTCACCCCGGACAGGCGGTATAAGAGAGACCCAGTACTTC. The chain uses TRBV18 and TRBJ2-5, with TRBD1 matching over 7 bases. J gave up 4 bases and V 3 bases, and 11 bases lay outside the gene matches. Looked up from germline, CDR1 is KGHSH and CDR2 is LQKENI. There are 16 residues in the CDR3.

This clone came up once. V is TRBV11-2 and J is TRBJ2-5; 11 bases map to TRBD2. CDR3 length: 18 residues. Germline assignment: CDR1 SGHAT and CDR2 FQNNGV. Trimming took 2 bases from V and 5 from J; bases not matched to a gene: 13. The CDR3 DNA sequence: TGTGCCAGCAGCTTATGGGGTCTAGCGGGAGGAGGAGGGGAGACCCAGTACTTC. Translated: CASSLWGLAGGGGETQYF.

The chain has TRBV11-2 and TRBJ1-4, with 11 bases identical to TRBD1. With V trimmed by 6 bases and J by 8 bases, 5 bases remained unmatched. The CDR3 has 14 amino acids. Germline CDR1 and CDR2: SGHAT and FQNNGV. CDR3 DNA: TGTGCCAGCAGACGGGGGACAGGGGGAGAAAAACTGTTTTTT. This codes for CASRRGTGGEKLFF.

The chain uses TRBV19 and TRBJ2-1; weak D call: TRBD2 (6 bases). Germline values: CDR1 LNHDA, CDR2 SQIVND (reference sequence). Trimming removed 3 bases at V and 10 bases at J, with 10 bases between. This CDR3 region has 12 residues. The CDR3: CASSMAGSEQFF. The CDR3 DNA reads TGTGCCAGTAGTATGGCGGGAAGCGAGCAGTTCTTC.

This rearrangement joins TRBV24-1 to TRBJ1-1; possible D gene TRBD1, 6 bases. Deletions cut 6 bases from V and 4 bases from J, with 17 bases between. The germline gives CDR1 KGHDR, CDR2 SFDVKD. The CDR3 loop spans 15 amino acids. Written as DNA, the CDR3 is TGTGCCACCAGTCCCTCAGGGGCGGGCGGCACTGAAGCTTTCTTT. It encodes CATSPSGAGGTEAFF.

V is TRBV24-1 and J is TRBJ2-6; D is ambiguous. Germline-derived CDR1 and CDR2 are KGHDR and SFDVKD. Deletions cut 12 bases from V and 1 base from J, with 15 bases between. The CDR3 totals 15 residues. The CDR3 bases are TGTGCCGTCGGAAAGAGGTCTTCTGGGGCCAACGTCCTGACTTTC. Residues: CAVGKRSSGANVLTF.

The chain joins TRBV14 to TRBJ1-2; D perhaps matches TRBD1 (5 bases). This CDR3 comprises 14 residues. Germline CDR1 and CDR2: SGHDN and FVKESK. V lost 0 bases and J 4 bases, leaving 9 bases between the germline ends. Here the CDR3 reads CASSQEGAFYGYTF. The DNA for the CDR3 is TGTGCCAGCAGCCAAGAAGGGGCCTTCTATGGCTACACCTTC.

The chain couples TRBV7-3 to TRBJ1-4; TRBD1 matches at 9 bases. J lost 7 bases, V lost 5 bases, and 2 bases had no gene match. In germline, CDR1 is SGHTA, CDR2 FQGTGA. There are 13 residues in the CDR3. CDR3 loop: CASSRQGGEKLFF. The CDR3 nucleotides read TGTGCCAGCAGCCGACAGGGGGGTGAAAAACTGTTTTTT. Drawing the rest from reference TRBV7-3 and TRBJ1-4, the complete variable domain is GAGVSQTPSNKVTEKGKYVELRCDPISGHTALYWYRQSLGQGPEFLIYFQGTGAADDSGLPNDRFFAVRPEGSVSTLKIQRTERGDSAVYLCASSRQGGEKLFFGSGTQLSVL.

The chain recombines TRBV13 with TRBJ2-4; 7 positions agree with TRBD1. The CDR3 sequence is 13 residues long. Looked up from germline, CDR1 is PRHDT and CDR2 is FYEKMQ (reference sequence). The V gene end was trimmed by 5 bases and the J gene end by 7 bases; junction bases not matched to a gene: 5. The CDR3 is CASSSRGSNIQYF. The CDR3, as DNA: TGTGCCAGCAGCAGCAGGGGGTCGAACATTCAGTACTTC.

The chain recombines TRBV10-3 with TRBJ1-2; 9 nucleotides align to TRBD1. Trimming removed 6 bases from V and 2 bases from J; junction bases left unmatched: 7. In germline, CDR1 is ENHRY, CDR2 SYGVKD. This CDR3 is built from 15 residues. DNA for the CDR3: TGTGCCATCAGGGGACAGGGAGAGGGGAACTATGGCTACACCTTC. Amino acid sequence: CAIRGQGEGNYGYTF.

The V gene is TRBV5-1, the J gene TRBJ1-5; 7 nucleotides line up with TRBD1. After removal of 4 bases from V and 6 bases from J, the junction contained 10 bases not matched to a gene. Germline V CDR1 and CDR2: SGHRS, YFSETQ. CDR3 length: 15 residues. The chain's CDR3 is CASSPGGFLSQPQHF. CDR3 sequence (DNA): TGCGCCAGCAGCCCAGGGGGGTTTCTATCTCAGCCCCAGCATTTT.

The V and J genes are TRBV6-1 and TRBJ1-6; 8 bases fit TRBD1. The CDR3 spans 13 residues. CDR1 is MNHNS, CDR2 SASEGT, per germline. J gave up 7 bases and V 5 bases, and 1 base lay outside the gene matches. CDR3 coding DNA: TGTGCCAGCAGTAGACAGGGGAATTCACCCCTCCACTTT. Residues: CASSRQGNSPLHF.

DNA for the CDR3: TGTGCCAGCAGCTCCGGACTAGCGGGCCTATCCGGGGAAGAGACCCAGTACTTC. Translating gives CASSSGLAGLSGEETQYF. The J gene is TRBJ2-5, the V gene TRBV7-2; TRBD2 matches 11 bases. Germline V gives CDR1 SGHTA, CDR2 FQGNSA. The junction had 13 bases not matched to a gene; V was cut back by 4 bases and J by 3 bases. This CDR3 contains 18 residues.

V usage is TRBV15 and J usage is TRBJ2-2; D is unclear. CDR3 size: 14 residues. With 5 bases removed from V and 5 bases from J, the gap between germline ends came to 12 bases. From germline, CDR1 is LNHNV and CDR2 YYDKDF (reference sequence). The CDR3 loop is CATSVGWATGELFF. The CDR3 DNA reads as TGTGCCACCAGCGTCGGATGGGCAACCGGGGAGCTGTTTTTT.

The chain has TRBV7-6 and TRBJ2-7; 10 nucleotides agree with TRBD2. The CDR3 sequence is 16 residues long. V lost 4 bases and J lost 7; bases outside the gene matches: 13. Germline CDR1 and CDR2: SGHVS and FNYEAQ. The CDR3 DNA reads TGTGCCAGCAGCTCCAACCTAGCGGGAGAGCTGGGGGAGCAGTACTTC. This translates into CASSSNLAGELGEQYF.

This clone has just one count. The J gene is TRBJ1-6, the V gene TRBV6-5; D remains unclear. The CDR3 length is 15 residues. Trimming took off 0 bases at V and 7 bases at J, with 10 bases between the two ends. The germline V gene encodes CDR1 MNHEY and CDR2 SVGAGI. The DNA for the CDR3 is TGTGCCAGCAGTTACTCGCAGGTTGGCAATTCACCCCTCCACTTT. This encodes CASSYSQVGNSPLHF.

The chain employs TRBV7-2 and TRBJ2-5; D uncertain. CDR3 size: 14 residues. Trimming stripped 1 base from V and 2 bases from J, with 8 bases between. Germline V gene data show CDR1 as SGHTA and CDR2 as FQGNSA. In DNA form, the CDR3 reads TGTGCCAGCAGCTTAGAGCGACTTCAAGAGACCCAGTACTTC. Translated: CASSLERLQETQYF.

The rearrangement uses TRBV5-1 and TRBJ2-2; no reliable D call. Trimming removed 0 bases at V and 7 bases at J, with 7 bases between. The CDR3 consists of 13 residues. Germline V gene lookup returns CDR1 SGHRS and CDR2 YFSETQ. The CDR3 nucleotides are TGCGCCAGCAGCTTGGGAGGTGACGGGGAGCTGTTTTTT. This sequence encodes CASSLGGDGELFF.

The chain employs TRBV5-8 and TRBJ2-2, with 9 bases aligning to TRBD1. Trimming cost V 5 bases and J 6 bases; bases outside gene matches: 11. Germline V gives CDR1 SGHTS, CDR2 YDEGEE. CDR3 size: 16 residues. The CDR3 nucleotides read TGTGCCAGCAGAAGACCCACAGGGGGCAAATCCGGGGAGCTGTTTTTT. It is translated as CASRRPTGGKSGELFF.

This rearrangement joins TRBV7-2 to TRBJ1-3; TRBD1 might be the D (5 bases). The length of the CDR3 is 16 residues. Germline V gene data show CDR1 as SGHTA and CDR2 as FQGNSA. V was trimmed by 1 base and J by 4 bases, leaving 14 bases between them. CDR3: CASSLVSPQAGNTIYF. The DNA of the CDR3 is TGTGCCAGCAGCTTAGTATCGCCACAGGCCGGAAACACCATATATTTT.

The chain has TRBV6-2 or TRBV6-3 and TRBJ2-7, with TRBD2 matching over 10 bases. The V segment lost 2 bases and the J segment 6 bases; nucleotides outside the gene matches: 7. In germline, CDR1 is MNHEY, CDR2 SVGEGT. The CDR3 is 15 residues long. The CDR3 DNA reads as TGTGCCAGCAGTTACAAAGCGGGAGGGCCAACCGAGCAGTACTTC. Amino acid sequence: CASSYKAGGPTEQYF.

J is TRBJ2-5 and V is TRBV24-1; a weak D match, TRBD2 (5 bases). The V gene's germline CDR1 is KGHDR and CDR2 SFDVKD. The V end was cut by 3 bases, the J end by 5 bases, with 9 bases between. The CDR3 loop spans 13 amino acids. The CDR3 DNA reads as TGTGCCACCAGTGATGCTCTAGCTGAGACCCAGTACTTC. Residues: CATSDALAETQYF.

To note about this clone: Other DNA sequences in the same sample also yield this CDR3. This chain joins TRBV9 and TRBJ1-1; TRBD1 matches 8 bases. V was pared by 2 bases and J by 5 bases, with 2 bases of the junction left unmatched. Germline V gene data show CDR1 as SGDLS and CDR2 as YYNGEE. The CDR3 contains 13 residues. CDR3 bases: TGTGCCAGCAGCGTGACAGGGGTTACTGAAGCTTTCTTT. As protein: CASSVTGVTEAFF.

The chain is built from TRBV29-1 and TRBJ2-1; D uncertain. In germline, CDR1 is SQVTM, CDR2 ANQGSEA. The ends were cut back, 3 bases at V and 5 bases at J, with 14 bases in the middle. The CDR3 length is 14 residues. The CDR3 region is CSVEGAVRDNEQFF. In DNA form, the CDR3 reads TGCAGCGTTGAGGGTGCGGTTCGGGACAATGAGCAGTTCTTC.

The chain joins TRBV3-1 (or the pseudogene TRBV3-2) to TRBJ2-5; 15 nucleotides line up with TRBD2. Germline V lookup: CDR1 LGHDT, CDR2 YNNKEL (reference sequence). J gave up 0 bases and V 0 bases, and 2 bases lay outside the gene matches. The CDR3 sequence is 18 residues long. This CDR3 reads CASSQDGTSGRYQETQYF. DNA of the CDR3: TGTGCCAGCAGCCAAGATGGGACTAGCGGGAGGTACCAAGAGACCCAGTACTTC.

V and J are TRBV7-2 and TRBJ2-1, with 13 nucleotides matching TRBD2. The germline gives CDR1 SGHTA, CDR2 FQGNSA. This CDR3 spans 17 amino acids. Unmatched junction bases numbered 4, after V lost 1 base and J lost 4 bases. As DNA, the CDR3 is TGTGCCAGCAGCTTAGGGACTAGCGGGAGCGGGTACAATGAGCAGTTCTTC. This codes for CASSLGTSGSGYNEQFF.

The V call is TRBV3-1 (or the pseudogene TRBV3-2), the J call TRBJ2-1; D possibly corresponds to TRBD1 (6 bases). This CDR3 region has 12 residues. CDR1 is LGHDT and CDR2 is YNNKEL in the germline V gene (reference sequence). Trimming removed 1 base at V and 9 bases at J, with 7 bases between. CDR3 nucleotide sequence: TGTGCCAGCAGCCAAGTAGGGGGTGAGCAGTTCTTC. Its protein product is CASSQVGGEQFF.

This chain uses TRBV13 with TRBJ2-7; the D gene is possibly TRBD2 (6 bases). V was trimmed by 7 bases and J by 2 bases, leaving 18 bases between them. Germline loops: CDR1 PRHDT, CDR2 FYEKMQ (reference sequence). There are 15 residues in the CDR3. The CDR3 loop is CASTRSGEATYEQYF. The CDR3 bases are TGTGCCAGCACCCGTTCGGGGGAGGCCACCTACGAGCAGTACTTC.

The chain has TRBV29-1 and TRBJ2-7; D is perhaps TRBD2 (5 bases). V lost 4 bases to trimming and J lost 1 base, with 5 bases between them. This CDR3 is 11 amino acids long. Germline-derived CDR1 and CDR2 are SQVTM and ANQGSEA. The CDR3 spells CSVGESYEQYF. The CDR3 DNA reads TGCAGCGTTGGGGAGTCCTACGAGCAGTACTTC.